This TCR beta chain was recovered during a study of blood T cell repertoires in COVID-19. Study-wide background: Sites in the United States, Italy and Spain provided acute and convalescent COVID-19 samples. PBMCs, B-cell-depleted T cells, or T cells were the source of the cDNA or gDNA that made up the material.

The assay was immunoSEQ multiplex PCR, and TCRdb's table has in-frame clones only and misses some. The profile shows around 100,000 clones, more than 75% of them singletons. Germline CDR1 reads GTSNPN; CDR2 reads SVGIG (reference sequence). The CDR3 length is 11 residues. With 1 base removed from V and 9 bases from J, the gap between germline ends came to 9 bases. What was sequenced was peripheral blood. The V gene is TRBV30, the J gene TRBJ2-5; D might be TRBD2 (6 bases). The origin of this receptor is a woman of 80 years or more with acute or convalescent COVID-19. The CDR3 here is CAWSGTGAQYF. The CDR3 DNA follows: TGTGCCTGGAGTGGTACGGGAGCCCAGTACTTC.